Below, 32 T cell receptor beta chains from the same sample are listed, as sequenced in a study of Ad26.COV2.S vaccination and SARS-CoV-2 variants. Here immunoSEQ multiplex PCR was the method, and the copy in TCRdb shows in-frame clones only, minus some. The sample records hundreds of thousands of clones, 90% being singletons. The sample's treatment: about 20 received Ad26.COV2.S at low or high dose, single or two shots; 5 received placebo; per-sample allocation not given. Following the first vaccine or placebo injection, samples were taken on day 63. The sequencing used peripheral blood, collected in a trial of Ad26.COV2.S vaccine versus placebo. The receptors derive from a person between 18 and 60 years old who received the Ad26.COV2.S COVID-19 vaccine or a placebo.

The chain recombines TRBV4-1 with TRBJ1-2; 8 bases fit TRBD1. This CDR3 contains 15 residues. CDR1 and CDR2 (germline): MGHRA, YSYEKL. With V trimmed by 3 bases and J by 3 bases, 6 bases remained unmatched. The CDR3 nucleotides read TGCGCCAGCAGCCACAGGACAGGGCTGGACTATGGCTACACCTTC. Its protein product is CASSHRTGLDYGYTF.

V usage is TRBV27 and J usage is TRBJ2-3, with a possible D match to TRBD1 (6 bases). From germline, CDR1 is MNHEY and CDR2 SMNVEV (reference sequence). This CDR3 has 13 residues. V lost 8 bases to trimming and J lost 5 bases, with 14 bases between them. CDR3 nucleotides: TGTGCCAGCTCCGGGACAAAGGGAGATACGCAGTATTTT. It is translated as CASSGTKGDTQYF.

The chain joins TRBV10-1 to TRBJ2-1, with 8 bases identical to TRBD2. There are 14 residues in the CDR3. Germline assignment: CDR1 WNHNN and CDR2 SYGVQD (reference sequence). V gave up 3 bases and J gave up 6 bases; unmatched junction bases: 4. Written as DNA, the CDR3 is TGCGCCAGCAGTGAACTAGCGGAGTCCAATGAGCAGTTCTTC. It translates to CASSELAESNEQFF.

The chain couples TRBV6-6 to TRBJ1-6, with D unclear. Germline V gene sequence: CDR1 MNHNY, CDR2 SVGAGI (reference sequence). The CDR3 consists of 13 residues. V was cut by 6 bases and J by 7 bases, with 10 bases left in between. CDR3 coding DNA: TGTGCCAGCAGACGGACGGAGAATTCACCCCTCCACTTT. Translating it yields CASRRTENSPLHF.

V usage is TRBV7-3 and J usage is TRBJ2-3; 8 nucleotides align to TRBD1. This CDR3 is 14 amino acids long. V was clipped by 5 bases and J by 6 bases; unmatched bases: 7. Germline V gene sequence: CDR1 SGHTA, CDR2 FQGTGA. Here the CDR3 DNA reads TGTGCCAGCAGCCGAGGACAGGGATGGGATACGCAGTATTTT. Protein: CASSRGQGWDTQYF.

A remark on this clone: The junction shows a germline mismatch at one end, possibly a read error. This rearrangement joins TRBV27 to TRBJ1-2; D perhaps matches TRBD1 (5 bases). CDR3 length: 15 amino acids. Germline V CDR1 and CDR2: MNHEY, SMNVEV (reference sequence). The CDR3 loop is CANSPRQTPNYGYTF. Here the CDR3 DNA reads TGTGCCAACAGTCCCCGACAGACTCCTAACTATGGCTACACCTTC.

V gene TRBV19 combines with J gene TRBJ2-6; 11 bases line up with TRBD1. Per germline, CDR1 LNHDA and CDR2 SQIVND (reference sequence). The CDR3 spans 17 residues. The ends lost 6 bases at V and 0 bases at J; junction bases unmatched: 4. The CDR3 reads CASRGQGVSSGANVLTF. In DNA, the CDR3 is TGTGCCAGTAGGGGACAGGGGGTAAGCTCTGGGGCCAACGTCCTGACTTTC.

Turning to this clone: The same CDR3 also results from other DNA sequences found in this sample. V is TRBV5-4 and J is TRBJ2-1; 10 bases agree with TRBD2. Germline V gene lookup returns CDR1 SGHNT and CDR2 YYREEE (reference sequence). The trim removed 3 bases at V and 0 bases at J, leaving 3 bases unmatched. The CDR3 is 16 amino acids. CDR3 sequence reads: CASSSGLASSYNEQFF. CDR3 nucleotide sequence: TGTGCCAGCAGCTCGGGACTAGCGAGCTCCTACAATGAGCAGTTCTTC. The full variable domain, its missing parts supplied by reference TRBV5-4 and TRBJ2-1, is ETGVTQSPTHLIKTRGQQVTLRCSSQSGHNTVSWYQQALGQGPQFIFQYYREEENGRGNFPPRFSGLQFPNYSSELNVNALELDDSALYLCASSSGLASSYNEQFFGPGTRLTVL.

The V and J genes are TRBV25-1 and TRBJ1-3, with D possibly TRBD1 on 6 matching bases. CDR1 is MGHDK, CDR2 SYGVNS, per germline. V lost 6 bases and J 4 bases, leaving 10 bases between the germline ends. The CDR3 loop spans 13 amino acids. The CDR3 DNA follows: TGTGCCAGCAGGGCAGGGGCCGGAAACACCATATATTTT. Residues: CASRAGAGNTIYF. The full variable domain, completed using reference TRBV25-1 and TRBJ1-3, is EADIYQTPRYLVIGTGKKITLECSQTMGHDKMYWYQQDPGMELHLIHYSYGVNSTEKGDLSSESTVSRIRTEHFPLTLESARPSHTSQYLCASRAGAGNTIYFGEGSWLTVV.

The CDR3 bases are TGTGCCAGCAGTGAAGGAACAGACAATCAGCCCCAGCATTTT. Encoded protein: CASSEGTDNQPQHF. This chain uses TRBV6-1 with TRBJ1-5; D unclear. CDR1 MNHNS and CDR2 SASEGT come from the germline V gene. Deletions cut 1 base from V and 3 bases from J, with 7 bases between. This CDR3 spans 14 amino acids.

The gene calls are TRBV29-1 and TRBJ2-5; no firm D call. Looked up from germline, CDR1 is SQVTM and CDR2 is ANQGSEA. The CDR3 is 13 residues long. Trimming left V 3 bases short and J 1 base short, with 9 bases between. In DNA form, the CDR3 reads TGCAGCGTTGAGAGGAAGTTCCAAGAGACCCAGTACTTC. Amino acids: CSVERKFQETQYF. Together with reference TRBV29-1 and TRBJ2-5, the CDR3 gives the full variable domain: SAVISQKPSRDICQRGTSLTIQCQVDSQVTMMFWYRQQPGQSLTLIATANQGSEATYESGFVIDKFPISRPNLTFSTLTVSNMSPEDSSIYLCSVERKFQETQYFGPGTRLLVL.

This sequence joins TRBV6-2 or TRBV6-3 and TRBJ1-2, with TRBD1 matching 7 bases. V lost 2 bases to trimming and J lost 8 bases; unmatched junction nucleotides: 5. This CDR3 is built from 13 residues. CDR1 MNHEY and CDR2 SVGEGT come from the germline V gene. CDR3: CASSYDRVYGYTF. CDR3 sequence (DNA): TGTGCCAGCAGTTACGACAGGGTCTACGGCTACACCTTC.

The chain recombines TRBV12-3 or TRBV12-4 with TRBJ1-1; no reliable D call. The CDR3 consists of 11 residues. Trimming took off 3 bases at V and 8 bases at J, with 7 bases between the two ends. CDR3 region: CASSLLGEAFF. CDR3 nucleotides: TGTGCCAGCAGTTTGTTGGGGGAAGCTTTCTTT.

The J gene is TRBJ2-7, the V gene TRBV7-2; D might be TRBD2 (6 bases). The ends were cut back, 4 bases at V and 3 bases at J, with 13 bases in the middle. The CDR3 has 14 amino acids. Germline-derived CDR1 and CDR2 are SGHTA and FQGNSA. The CDR3 DNA is TGTGCCAGCAGCTCGGTTAGCGGAGGCTACGAGCAGTACTTC. Its translation is CASSSVSGGYEQYF.

A note on this clone: Other DNA sequences in the sample encode the same CDR3. The chain carries TRBV6-5 and TRBJ1-2, with no clear D. Trimming removed 0 bases at V and 8 bases at J, with 10 bases between. The germline gives CDR1 MNHEY, CDR2 SVGAGI. This CDR3 region has 13 residues. DNA of the CDR3: TGTGCCAGCAGTTACTCGAGAGGAGGGGGCTACACCTTC. Encoded protein: CASSYSRGGGYTF.

CDR3 protein: CASSPGPNWPLHF. The CDR3, as DNA: TGTGCCAGCAGTCCAGGGCCGAACTGGCCCCTCCACTTT. The J gene is TRBJ1-6, the V gene TRBV27; D may be TRBD1 (5 bases). Germline lookup yields CDR1 MNHEY and CDR2 SMNVEV (reference sequence). V lost 5 bases and J lost 13, with 15 bases in between. The CDR3 sequence is 13 residues long.

The chain couples TRBV4-1 to TRBJ2-7, with TRBD2 matching over 13 bases. This CDR3 is built from 16 residues. Trimming at V came to 0 bases and at J to 2 bases, leaving 1 base not matched to a gene. Germline assignment: CDR1 MGHRA and CDR2 YSYEKL. CDR3 sequence (DNA): TGCGCCAGCAGCCAAGAACTAGCGGGAGGGCCCTACGAGCAGTACTTC. Protein product: CASSQELAGGPYEQYF.

This clone appeared a few times. The CDR3 sequence: CASSYGGLFYEQYF. CDR3 bases: TGTGCCAGCAGTTACGGGGGACTGTTCTACGAGCAGTACTTC. The chain employs TRBV6-5 and TRBJ2-7; tentatively, D is TRBD2 (6 bases). From germline, CDR1 is MNHEY and CDR2 SVGAGI. The length of the CDR3 is 14 residues. V dropped 2 bases and J dropped 3 bases, with 11 bases sitting between them.

In nucleotides, the CDR3 is TGTGCCAGTAGTATAGATGGCTACAATGAGCAGTTCTTC. Residues: CASSIDGYNEQFF. This chain connects TRBV19 to TRBJ2-1; no reliable D call. Germline V lookup: CDR1 LNHDA, CDR2 SQIVND (reference sequence). Trimming left V 0 bases short and J 3 bases short, with 3 bases between. The CDR3 extends over 13 amino acids.

J is TRBJ2-3 and V is TRBV2; D is ambiguous. V lost 7 bases and J lost 2, with 7 bases in between. Germline CDR1 and CDR2: SNHLY and FYNNEI. This CDR3 contains 12 residues. The chain's CDR3 is CASIGATDTQYF. CDR3 nucleotides: TGTGCCAGCATCGGCGCCACAGATACGCAGTATTTT.

V is TRBV9 and J is TRBJ2-3; 8 bases align to TRBD2. J was trimmed by 1 base and V by 0 bases; bases with no gene match: 16. The CDR3 contains 20 residues. CDR1 is SGDLS, CDR2 YYNGEE, per germline. CDR3 DNA sequence: TGTGCCAGCAGCGTAGCAGAAGGGGGGAGCGGGAGCCAACGCACAGATACGCAGTATTTT. It yields the protein CASSVAEGGSGSQRTDTQYF.

The chain joins TRBV18 to TRBJ1-5; TRBD1 agrees at 8 bases. Germline V CDR1 and CDR2: KGHSH, LQKENI. The CDR3 has 16 amino acids. The ends lost 5 bases at V and 1 base at J; junction bases unmatched: 7. CDR3 region: CASSGEDRVSNQPQHF. The CDR3 bases are TGTGCCAGCTCAGGTGAGGACAGGGTGAGCAATCAGCCCCAGCATTTT.

The chain employs TRBV6-6 and TRBJ1-1; 8 nucleotides align to TRBD1. The CDR3 extends over 16 amino acids. CDR1 and CDR2 from the germline V gene are MNHNY and SVGAGI (reference sequence). With 0 bases clipped from V and 2 bases from J, the junction kept 5 bases outside the gene matches. CDR3 coding DNA: TGTGCCAGCAGTTACTCGACGACAGGGGAAAACACTGAAGCTTTCTTT. As protein: CASSYSTTGENTEAFF.

This clone was seen only a few times. The genes are TRBV5-4 and TRBJ1-6; TRBD1 agrees at 7 bases. Germline trimming cut 3 bases from V and 0 bases from J; bases unmatched to any gene: 3. Per the germline V gene, CDR1 is SGHNT and CDR2 is YYREEE (reference sequence). This CDR3 spans 16 amino acids. CDR3 sequence (DNA): TGTGCCAGCAGCTCCAGGGGGAGCTCCTATAATTCACCCCTCCACTTT. Its protein is CASSSRGSSYNSPLHF. Variable domain in full (rest from reference TRBV5-4 and TRBJ1-6): ETGVTQSPTHLIKTRGQQVTLRCSSQSGHNTVSWYQQALGQGPQFIFQYYREEENGRGNFPPRFSGLQFPNYSSELNVNALELDDSALYLCASSSRGSSYNSPLHFGNGTRLTVT.

The rearrangement uses TRBV9 and TRBJ2-3, with 10 bases lining up with TRBD2. The CDR3 is made up of 16 amino acids. Per germline, CDR1 SGDLS and CDR2 YYNGEE. The ends lost 4 bases at V and 3 bases at J; junction bases unmatched: 8. The CDR3 here is CASSLGTSELTDTQYF. The CDR3 coding sequence is TGTGCCAGCAGCCTCGGGACTAGCGAATTGACAGATACGCAGTATTTT.

The V call is TRBV5-8, the J call TRBJ1-5, with D possibly TRBD1 on 6 matching bases. Germline lookup yields CDR1 SGHTS and CDR2 YDEGEE. Trimming cost V 4 bases and J 11 bases, with 16 bases left between them. There are 13 residues in the CDR3. The CDR3 DNA follows: TGTGCCAGCAGCGGGGGGGCCCTCATGGCCCAGCATTTT. Translation gives CASSGGALMAQHF. The whole variable domain, remainder taken from reference TRBV5-8 and TRBJ1-5, is EAGVTQSPTHLIKTRGQQATLRCSPISGHTSVYWYQQALGLGLQFLLWYDEGEERNRGNFPPRFSGRQFPNYSSELNVNALELEDSALYLCASSGGALMAQHFGDGTRLSIL.

The rearrangement uses TRBV20-1 and TRBJ1-1; TRBD1 matches at 7 bases. Germline trimming cut 6 bases from V and 6 bases from J; bases unmatched to any gene: 4. CDR1 is DFQATT and CDR2 is SNEGSKA in the germline V gene (reference sequence). The CDR3 contains 11 residues. In nucleotides, the CDR3 is TGCAGTGCCGGGAGGGGGCCTGAAGCTTTCTTT. Translated: CSAGRGPEAFF.

This clone showed up just once. V gene TRBV30 combines with J gene TRBJ1-5; D not certain. Per the germline V gene, CDR1 is GTSNPN and CDR2 is SVGIG (reference sequence). The V gene lost 0 bases and the J gene lost 3 bases, with 6 bases spanning the gap. The CDR3 loop spans 13 amino acids. Written as DNA, the CDR3 is TGTGCCTGGAGTGTGGGTACCAATCAGCCCCAGCATTTT. Its translation is CAWSVGTNQPQHF.

The V call is TRBV5-1, the J call TRBJ2-2; 9 bases agree with TRBD2. Looked up from germline, CDR1 is SGHRS and CDR2 is YFSETQ. Germline trimming cut 0 bases from V and 4 bases from J; bases unmatched to any gene: 4. The CDR3 consists of 16 residues. The CDR3 sequence: CASSLDAGGATGELFF. In nucleotides, the CDR3 is TGCGCCAGCAGCTTGGATGCGGGAGGGGCCACCGGGGAGCTGTTTTTT.

V is TRBV9 and J is TRBJ2-1; 10 bases are shared with TRBD2. J lost 0 bases, V lost 5 bases, and 5 bases had no gene match. This CDR3 has 16 amino acids. Germline values: CDR1 SGDLS, CDR2 YYNGEE. CDR3 nucleotide sequence: TGTGCCAGCAGTGGGACTAGCGCGAGCTCCTACAATGAGCAGTTCTTC. This encodes CASSGTSASSYNEQFF.

This sequence joins TRBV10-1 and TRBJ2-7; D may be TRBD1 or TRBD2 (5 bases each). V was trimmed by 0 bases and J by 4 bases, leaving 13 bases between them. Germline lookup yields CDR1 WNHNN and CDR2 SYGVQD (reference sequence). CDR3 length: 15 amino acids. The CDR3 DNA reads TGCGCCAGCAGTGAGTCCTGGGACCCTCCGTACGAGCAGTACTTC. Its translation is CASSESWDPPYEQYF.

V and J are TRBV7-8 and TRBJ2-7; TRBD1 aligns across 8 bases. From germline, CDR1 is SGHVS and CDR2 FQNEAQ. J lost 6 bases, V lost 5 bases, and 12 bases had no gene match. The CDR3 covers 15 residues. The CDR3 region has the DNA TGTGCCAGCAGCAGCCGACAGGGGCTGGCGTTCGAGCAGTACTTC. This translates into CASSSRQGLAFEQYF.